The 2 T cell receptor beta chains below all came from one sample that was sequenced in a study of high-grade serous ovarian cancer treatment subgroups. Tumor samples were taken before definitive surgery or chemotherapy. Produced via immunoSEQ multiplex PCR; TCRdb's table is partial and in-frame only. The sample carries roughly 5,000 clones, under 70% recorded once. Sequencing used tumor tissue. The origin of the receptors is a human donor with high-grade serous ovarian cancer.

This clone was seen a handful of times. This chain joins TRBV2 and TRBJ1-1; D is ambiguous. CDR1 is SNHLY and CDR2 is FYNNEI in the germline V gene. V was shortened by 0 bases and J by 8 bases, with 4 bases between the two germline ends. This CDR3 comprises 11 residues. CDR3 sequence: CASSEAGEAFF. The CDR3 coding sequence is TGTGCCAGCAGTGAAGCGGGAGAAGCTTTCTTT.

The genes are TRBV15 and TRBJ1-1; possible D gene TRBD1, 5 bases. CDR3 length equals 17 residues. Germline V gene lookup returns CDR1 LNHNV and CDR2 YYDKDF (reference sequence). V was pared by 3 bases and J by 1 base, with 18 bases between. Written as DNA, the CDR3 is TGTGCCACCAGCAGCCCTCCAGGGACCCTTTGGAACACTGAAGCTTTCTTT. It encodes CATSSPPGTLWNTEAFF.